These 15 T cell receptor beta chains originate from one sample sequenced in a study of blood T cell repertoires in COVID-19. Method: immunoSEQ multiplex PCR; TCRdb's copy keeps in-frame clones and lacks some. Of more than 250,000 clones listed, around 86% are singletons. The sample taken for sequencing was peripheral blood. These receptors all stem from a woman between 45 and 60 years old with acute or convalescent COVID-19.

The V call is TRBV7-9, the J call TRBJ2-1, with a possible D match to TRBD2 (5 bases). Trimming pared 3 bases from V and 8 bases from J, leaving 8 bases between. The germline CDR1 and CDR2 sequences are SEHNR and FQNEAQ (reference sequence). The length of the CDR3 is 12 residues. The DNA of the CDR3 is TGTGCCAGCAGCTTTACTAGGGATGAGCAGTTCTTC. This encodes CASSFTRDEQFF. Based on the CDR3 plus reference TRBV7-9 and TRBJ2-1, the full variable domain is DTGVSQNPRHKITKRGQNVTFRCDPISEHNRLYWYRQTLGQGPEFLTYFQNEAQLEKSRLLSDRFSAERPKGSFSTLEIQRTEQGDSAMYLCASSFTRDEQFFGPGTRLTVL.

The rearrangement links TRBV7-9 to TRBJ1-2; the D gene is possibly TRBD1 (5 bases). Germline values: CDR1 SEHNR, CDR2 FQNEAQ (reference sequence). This CDR3 comprises 12 residues. V was clipped by 1 base and J by 8 bases, with 8 bases between them. CDR3 sequence: CASSLDQGGYTF. In nucleotides, the CDR3 is TGTGCCAGCAGCTTAGACCAGGGAGGCTACACCTTC.

V and J are TRBV29-1 and TRBJ2-7; a weak D match, TRBD2 (6 bases). The germline CDR1 and CDR2 sequences are SQVTM and ANQGSEA. The CDR3 runs 14 residues. Trimming took off 6 bases at V and 2 bases at J, with 17 bases between the two ends. CDR3 sequence (DNA): TGCAGCGTCCGACCCGGGACTGACGCCTACGAGCAGTACTTC. Translated: CSVRPGTDAYEQYF.

The CDR3 DNA follows: TGTGCCAGCAGGCCCGGGACAGGGGCCGGGACCCAGTACTTC. The encoded protein is CASRPGTGAGTQYF. This chain uses TRBV6-5 with TRBJ2-5; 10 positions match TRBD1. The CDR3 runs to 14 residues. Trimming at V came to 6 bases and at J to 7 bases, leaving 8 bases not matched to a gene. Germline CDR1 reads MNHEY; CDR2 reads SVGAGI.

This chain connects TRBV11-3 to TRBJ1-3; D gene uncertain. This CDR3 is built from 13 residues. Germline values: CDR1 SGHNT, CDR2 YENEEA. Trimming cost V 5 bases and J 0 bases, with 5 bases left between them. The CDR3 reads CASSRDSGNTIYF. In DNA, the CDR3 is TGTGCCAGCAGCAGAGACTCTGGAAACACCATATATTTT.

This clone has just a few counts. The chain is built from TRBV19 and TRBJ2-2; 7 bases fit TRBD1. V trimming: 3 bases; J trimming: 4 bases; junction bases outside the gene matches: 5. CDR3 size: 15 residues. CDR1 is LNHDA and CDR2 is SQIVND in the germline V gene (reference sequence). The CDR3: CASSMGQQITGELFF. In nucleotides, the CDR3 is TGTGCCAGTAGTATGGGACAGCAGATCACCGGGGAGCTGTTTTTT.

The chain combines TRBV28 with TRBJ1-1, with D hard to call. The CDR3 length is 13 residues. CDR1 MDHEN and CDR2 SYDVKM come from the germline V gene. The V gene lost 6 bases and the J gene lost 7 bases, with 15 bases spanning the gap. CDR3 sequence: CASRRGSEGEAFF. The CDR3 coding sequence is TGTGCCAGCAGGCGAGGGAGTGAGGGTGAAGCTTTCTTT.

This clone was observed a single time. This sequence joins TRBV7-2 and TRBJ2-7; the match to TRBD2 covers 8 bases. Germline V CDR1 and CDR2: SGHTA, FQGNSA. The CDR3 is made up of 16 amino acids. The V segment lost 1 base and the J segment 2 bases; nucleotides outside the gene matches: 7. The CDR3 sequence is CASSLVGAGVPYEQYF. In DNA, the CDR3 is TGTGCCAGCAGCTTAGTTGGAGCGGGAGTCCCCTACGAGCAGTACTTC.

V is TRBV6-5 and J is TRBJ2-7; D is undetermined. Trimming took 0 bases from V and 5 from J, leaving 14 bases between them. In germline, CDR1 is MNHEY, CDR2 SVGAGI. The CDR3 totals 15 residues. DNA of the CDR3: TGTGCCAGCAGTTACTCGAGACTCCGGTTTAACGAGCAGTACTTC. This sequence encodes CASSYSRLRFNEQYF.

In its sample, this clone was seen a few times. V is TRBV5-1 and J is TRBJ2-7; no firm D call. Germline CDR1 and CDR2: SGHRS and YFSETQ. CDR3 length: 11 residues. V dropped 2 bases and J dropped 3 bases, with 3 bases sitting between them. CDR3 in amino acids: CASSFLYEQYF. The CDR3 nucleotides are TGCGCCAGCAGCTTCCTCTACGAGCAGTACTTC.

The chain employs TRBV24-1 and TRBJ2-1; the D gene is possibly TRBD1 (6 bases). V was clipped by 0 bases and J by 7 bases, with 15 bases between them. From germline, CDR1 is KGHDR and CDR2 SFDVKD. The CDR3 is 16 amino acids. As DNA, the CDR3 is TGTGCCACCAGTGATTTGCCAGGGGTGGGGTTAAATGAGCAGTTCTTC. Translation gives CATSDLPGVGLNEQFF.

This chain joins TRBV3-1 (or the pseudogene TRBV3-2) and TRBJ2-7, with D uncertain. From germline, CDR1 is LGHDT and CDR2 YNNKEL (reference sequence). The V end was cut by 4 bases, the J end by 5 bases, with 12 bases between. This CDR3 region has 13 residues. The CDR3 here is CASSLESYHEQYF. DNA of the CDR3: TGTGCCAGCAGCCTAGAATCGTATCACGAGCAGTACTTC.

The chain couples TRBV28 to TRBJ2-7; D is unclear. CDR1 and CDR2 (germline): MDHEN, SYDVKM. Trimming cost V 4 bases and J 3 bases, with 16 bases left between them. CDR3 length: 15 residues. The CDR3 DNA reads TGTGCCAGCAGTTCTTCCCGGGTTGACCTCTACGAGCAGTACTTC. Protein product: CASSSSRVDLYEQYF.

The chain carries TRBV29-1 and TRBJ2-3; TRBD2 agrees at 8 bases. This CDR3 is 14 amino acids long. From germline, CDR1 is SQVTM and CDR2 ANQGSEA. The ends lost 5 bases at V and 3 bases at J; junction bases unmatched: 7. CDR3: CSVFSGSVTDTQYF. The CDR3 DNA reads as TGCAGCGTTTTCAGCGGGAGCGTAACAGATACGCAGTATTTT.

V gene TRBV3-1 (or the pseudogene TRBV3-2) combines with J gene TRBJ2-2, with 7 bases aligning to TRBD1. The germline CDR1 and CDR2 sequences are LGHDT and YNNKEL (reference sequence). The CDR3 has 15 amino acids. J lost 4 bases, V lost 1 base, and 3 bases had no gene match. In DNA, the CDR3 is TGTGCCAGCAGCCAAGTAGGGGGCTCCACCGGGGAGCTGTTTTTT. It specifies CASSQVGGSTGELFF.